The 10 T cell receptor beta chains below come from one sample, sequenced in a study of T-cell reconstitution after alpha-beta-depleted transplantation in children. This sample's TCRbeta library carried unique molecular identifier barcodes. TCRdb reprocessed the PCR reads via MiXCR and lists one record per CDR3 protein. Of more than 200,000 distinct CDR3 sequences in the sample, about 25% were seen once. This material consisted of PBMCs, taken before TCRalphabeta/CD19-depleted stem cell transplant. These TCRs come from a girl aged 2 to 9 with Fanconi anemia, due to receive a stem cell transplant.

This chain uses TRBV25-1 with TRBJ1-5; tentative D call: TRBD1 (6 bases). Germline values: CDR1 MGHDK, CDR2 SYGVNS. Trimming removed 1 base at V and 6 bases at J, with 16 bases between. The CDR3 has 16 residues. CDR3 sequence reads: CASSESVRGLTQPQHF. Written as DNA, the CDR3 is TGTGCCAGCAGTGAATCGGTCAGGGGATTGACTCAGCCCCAGCATTTT.

V is TRBV5-1 and J is TRBJ2-5; D is unclear. Per germline, CDR1 SGHRS and CDR2 YFSETQ. V was clipped by 1 base and J by 3 bases, with 7 bases between them. The CDR3 extends over 13 amino acids. The CDR3 is CASSLYIKETQYF. CDR3 bases: TGCGCCAGCAGCTTGTACATAAAAGAGACCCAGTACTTC.

The V call is TRBV20-1, the J call TRBJ2-7, with D perhaps matching TRBD1 (7 bases). V lost 2 bases to trimming and J lost 3 bases, with 17 bases between them. Germline loops: CDR1 DFQATT, CDR2 SNEGSKA (reference sequence). The CDR3 extends over 15 amino acids. In nucleotides, the CDR3 is TGCAGTGCTAGAAGTCCAAGACAGGGAGGCTACGAGCAGTACTTC. Encoded protein: CSARSPRQGGYEQYF.

This clonotype has ten or more counts. The gene calls are TRBV29-1 and TRBJ2-7; tentatively, D is TRBD1 (6 bases). The V end lost 4 bases, the J end lost 6 bases, and 16 bases lay between the germline ends. The V gene's germline CDR1 is SQVTM and CDR2 ANQGSEA. CDR3 length: 13 residues. The CDR3 DNA follows: TGCAGCGTTGGCCTCGATCAGGGGAGCGAGCAGTACTTC. This sequence encodes CSVGLDQGSEQYF.

This clonotype has ten or more counts. The V call is TRBV28, the J call TRBJ1-5; no clear D gene. Trimming took off 2 bases at V and 2 bases at J, with 7 bases between the two ends. Germline V gene data show CDR1 as MDHEN and CDR2 as SYDVKM. CDR3 length: 14 amino acids. CDR3 in amino acids: CASSLTMGNQPQHF. In DNA, the CDR3 is TGTGCCAGCAGTTTAACAATGGGCAATCAGCCCCAGCATTTT.

Many counts were recorded for this clonotype. The CDR3 reads CASSFGQSNQPQHF. The CDR3 DNA reads as TGTGCCAGCAGTTTTGGGCAGAGCAATCAGCCCCAGCATTTT. This chain uses TRBV27 with TRBJ1-5; D is undetermined. The CDR3 runs to 14 residues. Trimming stripped 3 bases from V and 1 base from J, with 7 bases between. Germline V gene sequence: CDR1 MNHEY, CDR2 SMNVEV (reference sequence).

This clonotype was recorded a few times. The chain recombines TRBV15 with TRBJ2-3, with D possibly matching TRBD2 (6 bases). Trimming took 3 bases from V and 2 from J, leaving 18 bases between them. Germline lookup yields CDR1 LNHNV and CDR2 YYDKDF (reference sequence). This CDR3 is built from 17 residues. The CDR3 sequence: CATSSSSGIPFTDTQYF. The CDR3 nucleotides read TGTGCCACCAGCAGTAGTAGCGGAATACCTTTCACAGATACGCAGTATTTT.

The chain joins TRBV28 to TRBJ2-7, with D unclear. CDR1 and CDR2 from the germline V gene are MDHEN and SYDVKM. The CDR3 is 13 amino acids. Deletions cut 7 bases from V and 5 bases from J, with 15 bases between. The CDR3 coding sequence is TGTGCCAGCACCCCTTCGGCTAGGAACGAGCAGTACTTC. It codes for CASTPSARNEQYF.

The chain couples TRBV28 to TRBJ2-3, with TRBD1 identical over 7 bases. The germline V gene has CDR1 MDHEN and CDR2 SYDVKM. V dropped 6 bases and J dropped 2; count of bases not matched to a gene: 5. The CDR3 runs to 14 residues. The CDR3 nucleotides are TGTGCCAGCAGAGACAGGGCTGACACAGATACGCAGTATTTT. This codes for CASRDRADTDTQYF.

The chain couples TRBV3-1 to TRBJ2-4; D unresolved. Trimming shortened V by 0 bases and J by 13 bases, and 13 bases separated the two germline ends. The germline V gene has CDR1 LGHDT and CDR2 YNNKEL (reference sequence). The CDR3 has 13 amino acids. This CDR3 reads CASSQEWLGVQYF. CDR3 nucleotides: TGTGCCAGCAGCCAAGAGTGGCTCGGAGTCCAGTACTTC.